A selection of T cell receptor beta chains follows, all from one sample in a study of blood T cell repertoires in COVID-19. Repertoires were generated with immunoSEQ multiplex PCR, while TCRdb's copy carries only in-frame clones and drops some. This table holds more than 70,000 clones, 85% found once. Sequenced sample: peripheral blood. The receptors shown here come from a man aged 60 to 75 with acute or convalescent COVID-19. CDR3s include the opening cysteine and the closing phenylalanine or tryptophan. A D gene is named only where the DNA matches it firmly. Clone size is stated in some rows and not others, as once, few, many or a class when expanded.

J gene,clone size,V gene,D gene,CDR3 protein,CDR3 DNA
TRBJ2-1,.,TRBV7-9,TRBD2,CASSFLGGRGDNEQFF,TGTGCCAGCAGCTTCCTTGGCGGGAGGGGAGACAATGAGCAGTTCTTC
TRBJ2-2,few,TRBV9,.,CASSVVMNTGELFF,TGTGCCAGCAGCGTAGTCATGAACACCGGGGAGCTGTTTTTT
TRBJ2-5,.,TRBV27,.,CASSPTGQETQYF,TGTGCCAGCAGTCCGACAGGACAAGAGACCCAGTACTTC
TRBJ1-2,many,TRBV9,.,CASSGLSRGSGVYGYTF,TGTGCCAGCAGCGGCCTCTCACGGGGGTCCGGGGTCTATGGCTACACCTTC
TRBJ2-2,.,TRBV7-2,TRBD2,CASSAQRGAVTGELFF,TGTGCCAGCAGCGCCCAGCGGGGGGCCGTCACCGGGGAGCTGTTTTTT
TRBJ2-5,.,TRBV21-1,.,CASSKAPHNQETQYF,TGTGCCAGCAGCAAAGCGCCACACAACCAAGAGACCCAGTACTTC
TRBJ2-5,.,TRBV4-2,TRBD1,CASSQSWTGKQETQYF,TGTGCCAGCAGCCAATCCTGGACAGGGAAACAAGAGACCCAGTACTTC
TRBJ2-2,.,TRBV11-3,.,CASSLASAGELFF,TGTGCCAGCAGCTTGGCTAGCGCCGGGGAGCTGTTTTTT
TRBJ2-1,.,TRBV7-8,.,CASSSDGAYNEQFF,TGTGCCAGCAGTTCGGACGGGGCCTACAATGAGCAGTTCTTC
TRBJ1-1,.,TRBV9,.,CASSVVAGNTEAFF,TGTGCCAGCAGCGTAGTGGCAGGGAACACTGAAGCTTTCTTT
TRBJ1-5,.,TRBV6-5,.,CASTTVTRQPQHF,TGTGCCAGTACGACAGTGACTAGGCAGCCCCAGCATTTT
TRBJ2-3,.,TRBV5-4,.,CASSLMGGVWSTDTQYF,TGTGCCAGCAGCTTGATGGGGGGAGTTTGGAGCACAGATACGCAGTATTTT
TRBJ2-6,once,TRBV5-1,TRBD2,CASSGTSGGSGANVLTF,TGCGCCAGCAGTGGGACTAGCGGAGGCTCTGGGGCCAACGTCCTGACTTTC
TRBJ2-7,.,TRBV30,.,CAWRRAPGEQYF,TGTGCCTGGAGGAGGGCCCCAGGCGAGCAGTACTTC
TRBJ2-2,.,TRBV11-1,TRBD2,CASSLARERGPANTGELFF,TGTGCCAGCAGCTTAGCGCGGGAGCGGGGGCCCGCGAACACCGGGGAGCTGTTTTTT
TRBJ1-2,few,TRBV4-2,.,CASSQSGSSLTQNYGYTF,TGTGCCAGCAGCCAATCCGGGAGCTCACTCACGCAGAACTATGGCTACACCTTC